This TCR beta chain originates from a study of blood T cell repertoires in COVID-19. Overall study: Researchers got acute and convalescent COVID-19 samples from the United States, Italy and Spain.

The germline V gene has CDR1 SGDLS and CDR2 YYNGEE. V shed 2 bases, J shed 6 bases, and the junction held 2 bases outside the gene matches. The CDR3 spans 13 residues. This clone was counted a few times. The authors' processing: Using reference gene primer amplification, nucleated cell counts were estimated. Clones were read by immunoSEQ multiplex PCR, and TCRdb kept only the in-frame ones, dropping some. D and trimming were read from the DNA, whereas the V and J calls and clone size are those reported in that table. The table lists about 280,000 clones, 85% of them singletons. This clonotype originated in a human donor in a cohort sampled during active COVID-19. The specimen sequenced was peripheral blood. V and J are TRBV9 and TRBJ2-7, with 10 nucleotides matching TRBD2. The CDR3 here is CASSVSGGSEQYF. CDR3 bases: TGTGCCAGCAGCGTTAGCGGGGGGAGCGAGCAGTACTTC.